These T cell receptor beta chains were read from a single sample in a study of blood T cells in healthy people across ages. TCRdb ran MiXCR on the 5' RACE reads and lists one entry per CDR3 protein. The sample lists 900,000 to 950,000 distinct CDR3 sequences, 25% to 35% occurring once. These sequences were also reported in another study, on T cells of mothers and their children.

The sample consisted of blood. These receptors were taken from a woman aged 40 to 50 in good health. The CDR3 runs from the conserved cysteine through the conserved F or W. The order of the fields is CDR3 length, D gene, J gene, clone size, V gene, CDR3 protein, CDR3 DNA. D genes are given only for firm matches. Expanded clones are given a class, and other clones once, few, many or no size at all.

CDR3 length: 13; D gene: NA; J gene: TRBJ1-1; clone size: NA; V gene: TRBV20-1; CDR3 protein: CSARDTGNTEAFF; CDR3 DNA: TGCAGTGCTAGGGACACGGGGAACACTGAAGCTTTCTTT
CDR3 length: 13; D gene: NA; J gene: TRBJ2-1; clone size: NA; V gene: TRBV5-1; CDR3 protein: CASSPGRHNEQFF; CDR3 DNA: TGCGCCAGCAGCCCGGGACGGCACAATGAGCAGTTCTTC
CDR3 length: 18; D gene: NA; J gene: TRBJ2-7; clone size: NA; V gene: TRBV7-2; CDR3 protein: CASSIGAGGRVPSYEQYF; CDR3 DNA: TGTGCCAGCAGCATAGGAGCCGGGGGCCGGGTACCTTCCTACGAGCAGTACTTC
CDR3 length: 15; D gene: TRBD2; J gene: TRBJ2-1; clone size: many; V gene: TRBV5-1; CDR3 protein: CASSLGLADYNEQFF; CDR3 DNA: TGCGCCAGCAGCTTGGGACTAGCGGACTACAATGAGCAGTTCTTC
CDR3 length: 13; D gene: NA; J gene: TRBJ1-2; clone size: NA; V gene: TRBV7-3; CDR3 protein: CASSLSPGYGYTF; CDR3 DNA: TGTGCCAGCAGCTTATCTCCGGGCTATGGCTACACCTTC
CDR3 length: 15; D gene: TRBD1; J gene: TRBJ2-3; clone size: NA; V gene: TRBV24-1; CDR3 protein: CATSEPGQLPDTQYF; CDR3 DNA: TGTGCCACCAGTGAGCCGGGACAGCTACCAGATACGCAGTATTTT
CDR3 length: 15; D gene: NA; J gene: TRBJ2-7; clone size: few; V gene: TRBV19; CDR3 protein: CASAPGQIPSYEQYF; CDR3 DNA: TGTGCCAGTGCTCCCGGACAGATCCCCTCCTACGAGCAGTACTTC
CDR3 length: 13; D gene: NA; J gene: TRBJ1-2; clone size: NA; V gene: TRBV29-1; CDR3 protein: CSVGGGSAFGYTF; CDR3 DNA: TGCAGCGTTGGGGGGGGTTCGGCCTTTGGCTACACCTTC
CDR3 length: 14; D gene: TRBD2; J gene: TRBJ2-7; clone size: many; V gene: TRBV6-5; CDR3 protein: CASSYSAGGYEQYF; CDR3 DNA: TGTGCCAGCAGTTACTCGGCGGGGGGATACGAGCAGTACTTC
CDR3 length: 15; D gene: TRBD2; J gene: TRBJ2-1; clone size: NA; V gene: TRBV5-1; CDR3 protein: CASSAGLAGRIEQFF; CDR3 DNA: TGCGCCAGCAGCGCGGGACTAGCGGGAAGAATTGAGCAGTTCTTC
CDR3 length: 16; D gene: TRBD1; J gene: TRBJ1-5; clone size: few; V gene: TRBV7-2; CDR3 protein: CASSLARDRDNQPQHF; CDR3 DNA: TGTGCCAGCAGCTTAGCGCGGGACAGGGACAATCAGCCCCAGCATTTT
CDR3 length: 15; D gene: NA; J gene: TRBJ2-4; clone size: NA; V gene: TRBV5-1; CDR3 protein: CASSADHGQKNIQYF; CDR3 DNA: TGCGCCAGCAGCGCAGATCACGGACAGAAAAACATTCAGTACTTC
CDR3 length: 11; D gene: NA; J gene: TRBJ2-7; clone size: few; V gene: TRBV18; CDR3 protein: CAGSSNYEQYF; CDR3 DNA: TGTGCCGGCTCATCCAACTACGAGCAGTACTTC
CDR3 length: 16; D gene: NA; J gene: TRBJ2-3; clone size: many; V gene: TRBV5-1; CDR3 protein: CASSPGTSSDTDTQYF; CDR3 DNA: TGCGCCAGCAGCCCTGGGACTTCCAGCGACACAGATACGCAGTATTTT
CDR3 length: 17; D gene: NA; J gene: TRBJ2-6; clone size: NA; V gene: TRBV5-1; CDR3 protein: CASSLNPVPGGANVLTF; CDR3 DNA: TGCGCCAGCAGCTTGAACCCCGTCCCGGGGGGGGCCAACGTCCTGACTTTC
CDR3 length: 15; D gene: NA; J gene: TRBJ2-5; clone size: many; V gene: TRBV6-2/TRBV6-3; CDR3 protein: CASSWGDEDQETQYF; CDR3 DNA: TGTGCCAGCAGCTGGGGGGATGAAGACCAAGAGACCCAGTACTTC
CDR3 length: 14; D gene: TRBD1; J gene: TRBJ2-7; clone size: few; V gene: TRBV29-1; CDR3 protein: CSVEGSGGAVRQYF; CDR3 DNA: TGCAGCGTTGAAGGTTCAGGGGGCGCGGTTAGGCAGTACTTC